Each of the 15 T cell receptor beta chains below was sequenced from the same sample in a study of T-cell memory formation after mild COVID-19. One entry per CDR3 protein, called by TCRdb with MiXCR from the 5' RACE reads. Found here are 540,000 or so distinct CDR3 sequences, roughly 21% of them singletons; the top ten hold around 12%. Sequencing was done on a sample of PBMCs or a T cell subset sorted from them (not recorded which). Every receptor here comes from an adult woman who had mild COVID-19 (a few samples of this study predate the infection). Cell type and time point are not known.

CDR3 loop: CSARDLGPLLRLTDTQYF. The CDR3 DNA sequence: TGCAGTGCTAGAGATCTGGGACCCCTCCTGAGGCTCACAGATACGCAGTATTTT. The rearrangement uses TRBV20-1 and TRBJ2-3, with D perhaps given as TRBD1 or TRBD2 (5 bases each). CDR1 is DFQATT and CDR2 is SNEGSKA in the germline V gene (reference sequence). The CDR3 runs to 18 residues. Between the trimmed V and J ends, which lost 0 bases and 2 bases, there was a span of 21 bases.

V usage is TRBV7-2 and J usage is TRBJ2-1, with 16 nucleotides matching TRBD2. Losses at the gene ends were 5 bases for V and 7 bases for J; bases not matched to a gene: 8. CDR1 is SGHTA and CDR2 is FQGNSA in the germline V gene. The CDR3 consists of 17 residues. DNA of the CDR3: TGTGCCAGCAGCCCGACCGGGACTAGCGGGAGGGCGAATGAGCAGTTCTTC. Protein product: CASSPTGTSGRANEQFF.

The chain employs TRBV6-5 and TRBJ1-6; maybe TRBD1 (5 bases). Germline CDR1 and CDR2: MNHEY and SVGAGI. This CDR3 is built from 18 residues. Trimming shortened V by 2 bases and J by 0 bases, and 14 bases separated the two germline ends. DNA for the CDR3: TGTGCCAGCAGTTACGGGATAGGGGACGTCTCCTATAATTCACCCCTCCACTTT. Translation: CASSYGIGDVSYNSPLHF.

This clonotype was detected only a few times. The CDR3 here is CASSRRQGNTEAFF. The CDR3 DNA follows: TGTGCCAGCAGCAGACGGCAGGGGAACACTGAAGCTTTCTTT. The chain couples TRBV12-3 or TRBV12-4 to TRBJ1-1; tentatively, D is TRBD1 (5 bases). Trimming cost V 6 bases and J 1 base, with 12 bases left between them. The CDR3 runs to 14 residues.

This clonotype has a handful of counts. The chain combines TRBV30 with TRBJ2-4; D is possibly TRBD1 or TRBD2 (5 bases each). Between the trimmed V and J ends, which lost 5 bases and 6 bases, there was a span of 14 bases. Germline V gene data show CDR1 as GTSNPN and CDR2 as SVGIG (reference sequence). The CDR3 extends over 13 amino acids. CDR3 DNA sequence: TGTGCCTGGGCCAGGGAGTCGATAAACATTCAGTACTTC. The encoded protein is CAWARESINIQYF.

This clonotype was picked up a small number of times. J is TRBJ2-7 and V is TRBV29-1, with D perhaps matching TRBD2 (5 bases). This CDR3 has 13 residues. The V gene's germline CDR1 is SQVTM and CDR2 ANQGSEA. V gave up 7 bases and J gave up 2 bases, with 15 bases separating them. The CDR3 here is CSALRTAPYEQYF. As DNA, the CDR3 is TGCAGCGCTCTGAGGACTGCGCCCTACGAGCAGTACTTC.

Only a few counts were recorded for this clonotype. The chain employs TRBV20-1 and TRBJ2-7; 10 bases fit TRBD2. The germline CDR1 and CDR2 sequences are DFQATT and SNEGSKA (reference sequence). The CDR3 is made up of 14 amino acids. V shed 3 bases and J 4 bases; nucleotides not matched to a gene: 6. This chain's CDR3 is CSARVASGGYEQYF. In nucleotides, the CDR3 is TGCAGTGCTAGGGTCGCTAGCGGGGGTTACGAGCAGTACTTC.

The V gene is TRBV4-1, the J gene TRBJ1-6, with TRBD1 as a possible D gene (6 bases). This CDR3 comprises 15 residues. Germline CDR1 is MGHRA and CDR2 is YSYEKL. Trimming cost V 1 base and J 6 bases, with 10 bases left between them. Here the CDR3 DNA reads TGCGCCAGCAGCCAAGTAGGCAGGGGTAATTCACCCCTCCACTTT. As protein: CASSQVGRGNSPLHF.

CDR3 residues: CASSPGQVWKTEAFF. Written as DNA, the CDR3 is TGCGCCAGCAGCCCTGGACAAGTTTGGAAAACTGAAGCTTTCTTT. The V gene is TRBV5-1, the J gene TRBJ1-1, with D perhaps TRBD1 (5 bases). CDR1 is SGHRS and CDR2 is YFSETQ in the germline V gene. V was cut by 4 bases and J by 5 bases, with 18 bases left in between. This CDR3 is 15 amino acids long.

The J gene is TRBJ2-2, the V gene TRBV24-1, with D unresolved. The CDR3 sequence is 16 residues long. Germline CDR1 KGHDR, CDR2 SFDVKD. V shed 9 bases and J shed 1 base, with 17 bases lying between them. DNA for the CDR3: TGTGCCACCGGGGATTCCGGGCCAGAGAACACCGGGGAGCTGTTTTTT. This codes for CATGDSGPENTGELFF.

The CDR3 loop reads CASSLTGTMGRGSTDTQYF. The CDR3 DNA reads TGTGCCAGCAGTTTAACCGGGACTATGGGGAGGGGGTCCACAGATACGCAGTATTTT. The rearrangement links TRBV12-3 or TRBV12-4 to TRBJ2-3; possibly TRBD2 for D (7 bases). The V and J ends lost 2 bases and 2 bases respectively, with 23 bases between them. The CDR3 spans 19 residues.

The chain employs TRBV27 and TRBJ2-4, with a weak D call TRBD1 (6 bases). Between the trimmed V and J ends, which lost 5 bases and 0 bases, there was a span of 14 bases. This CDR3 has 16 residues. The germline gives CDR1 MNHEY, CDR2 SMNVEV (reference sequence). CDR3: CASSEQGFGAKNIQYF. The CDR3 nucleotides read TGTGCCAGCAGTGAACAGGGTTTCGGAGCCAAAAACATTCAGTACTTC.

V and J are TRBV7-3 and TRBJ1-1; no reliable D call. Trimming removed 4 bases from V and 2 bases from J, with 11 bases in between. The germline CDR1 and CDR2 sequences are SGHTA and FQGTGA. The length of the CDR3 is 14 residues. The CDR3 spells CASSYGLANTEAFF. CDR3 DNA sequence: TGTGCCAGCAGCTACGGACTGGCAAACACTGAAGCTTTCTTT. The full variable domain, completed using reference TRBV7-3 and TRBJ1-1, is GAGVSQTPSNKVTEKGKYVELRCDPISGHTALYWYRQSLGQGPEFLIYFQGTGAADDSGLPNDRFFAVRPEGSVSTLKIQRTERGDSAVYLCASSYGLANTEAFFGQGTRLTVV.

The CDR3: CASSQDKTNEKLFF. The CDR3 nucleotides are TGTGCCAGCAGTCAAGACAAAACTAATGAAAAACTGTTTTTT. The V and J genes are TRBV12-3 or TRBV12-4 and TRBJ1-4; D remains ambiguous. V was trimmed by 5 bases and J by 1 base, leaving 8 bases between them. This CDR3 is 14 amino acids long.

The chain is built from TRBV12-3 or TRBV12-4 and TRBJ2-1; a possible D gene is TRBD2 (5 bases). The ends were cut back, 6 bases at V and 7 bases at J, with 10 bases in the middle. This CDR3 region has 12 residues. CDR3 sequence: CASRWRGNEQFF. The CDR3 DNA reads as TGTGCCAGCAGATGGAGAGGGAATGAGCAGTTCTTC.